This TCR beta chain emerged from a study of control samples from healthy donors and cancer patients. Data came from immunoSEQ multiplex PCR; TCRdb stores just in-frame clones and leaves some out. This table has tens of thousands of clones, about 88% appearing once. CDR1 is MNHEY, CDR2 SVGEGT, per germline. The CDR3 consists of 14 residues. V lost 5 bases, J lost 4 bases, and 14 bases lay in between. The sequencing input was blood. The chain has TRBV6-2 or TRBV6-3 and TRBJ2-5; D is unclear. The sequence was collected from a woman in her 50s in good health. CDR3 amino acids: CASSTLGRLETQYF. CDR3 DNA sequence: TGTGCCAGCAGTACACTGGGCAGACTAGAGACCCAGTACTTC.